The clone carrying this TCR beta chain has a single count. Its antigen is not known. The entry originates in a study of radiation and T cells in renal cell carcinoma. Study details: Nephrectomy followed 15 Gy stereotactic body radiation by 4 weeks. Study-wide points: In blood, top tumor clones expanded by 2 weeks, shrinking by 4.

Sequencing was performed with immunoSEQ multiplex PCR; in TCRdb, only in-frame clones are kept and a portion is missing. The sample contains approximately 140,000 clones, 83% of which appear only once. Time point noted: baseline pretreatment blood. The treatment: 15 Gy SBRT to primary tumor, nephrectomy 4 weeks later. Serial blood draws occurred at baseline and 2 and 4 weeks post-SBRT. This CDR3 is built from 17 residues. Trimming took 6 bases from V and 0 from J, leaving 20 bases between them. Germline V CDR1 and CDR2: MRHNA, SNTAGT. This receptor was obtained from a woman in her fifties or sixties with renal cell carcinoma. The sequencing here drew on blood, taken from a patient whose treatment included radiotherapy and nephrectomy. V gene TRBV6-4 combines with J gene TRBJ1-1, with D possibly TRBD1 on 5 matching bases. DNA for the CDR3: TGTGCCAGCAGCCCCGGGGCAGGGATCGGGGTGAACACTGAAGCTTTCTTT. Its protein product is CASSPGAGIGVNTEAFF.